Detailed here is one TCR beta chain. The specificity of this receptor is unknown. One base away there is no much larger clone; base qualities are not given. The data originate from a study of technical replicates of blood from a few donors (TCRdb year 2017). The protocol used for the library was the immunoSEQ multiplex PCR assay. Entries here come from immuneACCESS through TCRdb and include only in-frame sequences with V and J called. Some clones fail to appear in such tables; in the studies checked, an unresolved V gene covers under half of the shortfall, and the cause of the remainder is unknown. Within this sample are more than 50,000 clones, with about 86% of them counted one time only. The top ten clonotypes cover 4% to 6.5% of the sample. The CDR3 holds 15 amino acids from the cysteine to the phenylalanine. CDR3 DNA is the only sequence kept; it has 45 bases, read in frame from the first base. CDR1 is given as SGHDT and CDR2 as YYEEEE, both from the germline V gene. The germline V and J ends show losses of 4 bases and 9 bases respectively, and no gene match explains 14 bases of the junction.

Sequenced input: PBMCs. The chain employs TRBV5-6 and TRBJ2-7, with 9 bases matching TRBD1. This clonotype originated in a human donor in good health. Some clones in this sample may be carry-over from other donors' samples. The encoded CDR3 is CASSDQTRDREGQYF. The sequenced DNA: TGTGCCAGCAGCGATCAAACTCGGGACAGGGAGGGGCAGTACTTC.